The 32 T cell receptor beta chains below come from one sample, sequenced in a study of T cell changes during pregnancy in multiple sclerosis. Measured with immunoSEQ multiplex PCR; TCRdb has only the in-frame clones, and not every one. This sample has approximately 66,000 clones; approximately 92% occur once, and the top ten carry 1.5% to 2.5%. The source was peripheral blood, collected in the third trimester of pregnancy. These receptors were collected from a female donor in good health, enrolled as a control in a pregnancy study.

The CDR3 spells CASSWTGQETQYF. In nucleotides, the CDR3 is TGCGCCAGCAGCTGGACAGGGCAAGAGACCCAGTACTTC. The chain links TRBV5-1 to TRBJ2-5; 8 nucleotides match TRBD1. V was clipped by 3 bases and J by 2 bases; unmatched bases: 0. The CDR3 is 13 amino acids. The germline gives CDR1 SGHRS, CDR2 YFSETQ.

In its sample, this clone was seen once. The chain carries TRBV28 and TRBJ1-1; 10 positions agree with TRBD1. The length of the CDR3 is 18 residues. The germline V gene has CDR1 MDHEN and CDR2 SYDVKM. With 3 bases clipped from V and 0 bases from J, the junction kept 10 bases outside the gene matches. The CDR3 reads CASSFPGTGATLNTEAFF. CDR3 in DNA: TGTGCCAGCAGTTTCCCCGGGACAGGGGCAACTTTGAACACTGAAGCTTTCTTT.

This clone showed up many times. The chain employs TRBV18 and TRBJ1-2; 7 bases match TRBD1. CDR1 and CDR2 (germline): KGHSH, LQKENI. The CDR3 covers 14 residues. The J segment lost 3 bases and the V segment lost 2 bases, leaving 3 bases of the junction unmatched. As DNA, the CDR3 is TGTGCCAGCTCACCAAACGACAGGGACTATGGCTACACCTTC. This translates into CASSPNDRDYGYTF.

This clone was seen just once. V is TRBV11-2 and J is TRBJ2-5, with D maybe TRBD2 (5 bases). CDR1 is SGHAT and CDR2 is FQNNGV in the germline V gene. The CDR3 has 13 amino acids. V was shortened by 3 bases and J by 7 bases, with 12 bases between the two germline ends. The CDR3 reads CASSLREIVTQYF. The CDR3 DNA sequence: TGTGCCAGCAGCTTGAGGGAGATAGTGACCCAGTACTTC.

The chain carries TRBV6-1 and TRBJ2-2; a possible D gene is TRBD2 (7 bases). Per germline, CDR1 MNHNS and CDR2 SASEGT. The CDR3 runs to 14 residues. V gave up 3 bases and J gave up 6 bases, with 11 bases separating them. Here the CDR3 DNA reads TGTGCCAGCAGTGATGGGAGGGGGGCCGGGGAGCTGTTTTTT. Amino acid sequence: CASSDGRGAGELFF.

This clone has only a few counts. This chain links TRBV20-1 with TRBJ1-4, with D possibly being TRBD1 (6 bases). The CDR3 spans 11 residues. Germline CDR1 reads DFQATT; CDR2 reads SNEGSKA (reference sequence). The V end lost 5 bases, the J end lost 13 bases, and 14 bases lay between the germline ends. CDR3 sequence reads: CSAFYRVGLFF. CDR3 DNA: TGCAGTGCTTTCTACAGGGTTGGACTGTTTTTT.

This clone occurred a few times. J is TRBJ2-7 and V is TRBV6-5, with TRBD1 as a possible D gene (7 bases). The V and J ends lost 6 bases and 3 bases respectively, with 12 bases between them. The CDR3 is made up of 13 amino acids. CDR1 is MNHEY, CDR2 SVGAGI, per germline. Here the CDR3 DNA reads TGTGCCAGCAGCCGACAGGGACTCTACGAGCAGTACTTC. Its protein is CASSRQGLYEQYF.

The chain couples TRBV6-5 to TRBJ1-2, with D uncertain. The germline V gene has CDR1 MNHEY and CDR2 SVGAGI. The CDR3 has 15 residues. Trimming took 2 bases from V and 2 from J, leaving 12 bases between them. The DNA for the CDR3 is TGTGCCAGCAGTTACGAGGTGGCCCGAAACTATGGCTACACCTTC. It translates to CASSYEVARNYGYTF.

The V call is TRBV28, the J call TRBJ2-7, with 9 positions matching TRBD1. The length of the CDR3 is 15 residues. Losses at the gene ends were 2 bases for V and 4 bases for J; bases not matched to a gene: 6. CDR1 is MDHEN and CDR2 is SYDVKM in the germline V gene. As DNA, the CDR3 is TGTGCCAGCAGTTTACCGGGACAGGGTAAATACGAGCAGTACTTC. This translates into CASSLPGQGKYEQYF.

This chain joins TRBV10-3 and TRBJ1-1; TRBD1 might be the D (5 bases). CDR3 length: 15 amino acids. Germline-derived CDR1 and CDR2 are ENHRY and SYGVKD. Trimming took off 3 bases at V and 2 bases at J, with 13 bases between the two ends. In DNA, the CDR3 is TGTGCCATCAGTGAAACTTCTCAGGGAAACACTGAAGCTTTCTTT. This gives the protein CAISETSQGNTEAFF.

The CDR3 sequence is CASSPGTGVYNEQFF. Written as DNA, the CDR3 is TGCGCCAGCAGCCCAGGGACAGGGGTATACAATGAGCAGTTCTTC. The chain employs TRBV4-3 and TRBJ2-1; 10 nucleotides line up with TRBD1. The CDR3 is made up of 15 amino acids. Trimming took 4 bases from V and 4 from J; bases not matched to a gene: 4. CDR1 LGHNA and CDR2 YSLEER come from the germline V gene.

The chain links TRBV6-1 to TRBJ1-6, with D perhaps TRBD1 (6 bases). Trimming stripped 5 bases from V and 10 bases from J, with 12 bases between. Germline lookup yields CDR1 MNHNS and CDR2 SASEGT. This CDR3 spans 13 amino acids. The CDR3 region has the DNA TGTGCCAGCAGTACAGGGACGTACTCACCCCTCCACTTT. This gives the protein CASSTGTYSPLHF.

The V and J genes are TRBV19 and TRBJ2-1, with 9 bases lining up with TRBD2. The CDR3 extends over 16 amino acids. J was trimmed by 0 bases and V by 5 bases; bases with no gene match: 5. From germline, CDR1 is LNHDA and CDR2 SQIVND (reference sequence). Here the CDR3 DNA reads TGTGCCAGTAGTCGTAGCGGGAGCGTCTCCTACAATGAGCAGTTCTTC. Protein sequence: CASSRSGSVSYNEQFF.

The sample holds one count of this clone. The chain couples TRBV5-4 to TRBJ2-3; 8 nucleotides line up with TRBD1. Germline CDR1 reads SGHNT; CDR2 reads YYREEE (reference sequence). The CDR3 spans 15 residues. Trimming took 4 bases from V and 6 from J; bases not matched to a gene: 10. The CDR3 loop is CASSERDRPSDTQYF. The CDR3 nucleotides are TGTGCCAGCAGCGAACGGGACAGGCCCTCGGATACGCAGTATTTT.

CDR3 DNA sequence: TGCGCCAGCAGCCAGGTTAGCGGGGGGGCCAGAAATGAGCAGTTCTTC. Translating gives CASSQVSGGARNEQFF. J is TRBJ2-1 and V is TRBV4-1; 11 nucleotides align to TRBD2. CDR1 is MGHRA, CDR2 YSYEKL, per germline. CDR3 length: 16 amino acids. Unmatched junction bases numbered 8, after V lost 3 bases and J lost 7 bases.

The chain joins TRBV7-6 to TRBJ2-7; 7 bases align to TRBD2. This CDR3 comprises 17 residues. Germline V CDR1 and CDR2: SGHVS, FNYEAQ. J lost 0 bases, V lost 3 bases, and 11 bases had no gene match. The CDR3 coding sequence is TGTGCCAGCAGCTTGACTAGCAGCCCTTCCTTCTCCTACGAGCAGTACTTC. Its protein product is CASSLTSSPSFSYEQYF.

The genes are TRBV9 and TRBJ2-1; 8 positions match TRBD1. Germline V gene data show CDR1 as SGDLS and CDR2 as YYNGEE. The CDR3 length is 16 residues. V was clipped by 3 bases and J by 2 bases; unmatched bases: 7. The CDR3 region is CASSAYGQGAYNEQFF. DNA of the CDR3: TGTGCCAGCAGCGCGTACGGACAGGGAGCCTACAATGAGCAGTTCTTC.

The gene calls are TRBV6-6 and TRBJ1-3; D is unresolved. The germline V and J ends were trimmed by 6 bases and 4 bases, with 13 bases remaining between them. The germline gives CDR1 MNHNY, CDR2 SVGAGI (reference sequence). The CDR3 is 14 residues long. CDR3 coding DNA: TGTGCCAGCAGAGTTGCGGGGTCCGGAAACACCATATATTTT. It codes for CASRVAGSGNTIYF.

The chain links TRBV9 to TRBJ1-2, with TRBD1 identical over 7 bases. The CDR3 is made up of 15 amino acids. Germline V CDR1 and CDR2: SGDLS, YYNGEE. The V segment lost 3 bases and the J segment 7 bases; nucleotides outside the gene matches: 12. The CDR3 DNA follows: TGTGCCAGCAGCGAGGTAGGGACAGCCAATTTTGGCTACACCTTC. This encodes CASSEVGTANFGYTF.

V usage is TRBV6-1 and J usage is TRBJ2-2; 11 bases fit TRBD1. The CDR3 has 18 amino acids. Losses at the gene ends were 1 base for V and 6 bases for J; bases not matched to a gene: 10. The germline V gene has CDR1 MNHNS and CDR2 SASEGT. The CDR3 nucleotides read TGTGCCAGCAGTGAAGGGTATGGGACAGGGGGGAGTCCCGGGGAGCTGTTTTTT. This gives the protein CASSEGYGTGGSPGELFF.

A note on this clone: A much larger clonotype is one base distant, so this may be a read error. The same CDR3 is also encoded by other DNA sequences in this sample. The chain joins TRBV6-4 to TRBJ2-3; 11 nucleotides match TRBD2. Germline values: CDR1 MRHNA, CDR2 SNTAGT. The length of the CDR3 is 15 residues. Trimming cost V 3 bases and J 1 base; bases outside gene matches: 0. CDR3 coding DNA: TGTGCCAGCAGTGAGACTAGCGGGGGCACAGATACGCAGTATTTT. This encodes CASSETSGGTDTQYF.

The rearrangement links TRBV11-3 to TRBJ2-1; the D gene is possibly TRBD2 (6 bases). V lost 1 base and J 7 bases, leaving 17 bases between the germline ends. The CDR3 sequence is 16 residues long. Germline CDR1 SGHNT, CDR2 YENEEA. In nucleotides, the CDR3 is TGTGCCAGCAGCTTAGGGCACTCGGGGGTATATAATGAGCAGTTCTTC. Protein sequence: CASSLGHSGVYNEQFF. The full variable domain, completed using reference TRBV11-3 and TRBJ2-1, is EAGVVQSPRYKIIEKKQPVAFWCNPISGHNTLYWYLQNLGQGPELLIRYENEEAVDDSQLPKDRFSAERLKGVDSTLKIQPAELGDSAVYLCASSLGHSGVYNEQFFGPGTRLTVL.

The J gene is TRBJ2-3, the V gene TRBV11-3; 7 nucleotides align to TRBD2. Germline CDR1 reads SGHNT; CDR2 reads YENEEA. V shed 3 bases and J 2 bases; nucleotides not matched to a gene: 5. The CDR3 has 15 residues. The CDR3 sequence: CASSFGGGVTDTQYF. The CDR3 nucleotides are TGTGCCAGCAGCTTTGGCGGGGGAGTCACAGATACGCAGTATTTT.

The chain combines TRBV5-1 with TRBJ2-5; possibly TRBD1 for D (6 bases). The DNA end is a closer match to TRBJ2-7, so the J assignment may be wrong. Per the germline V gene, CDR1 is SGHRS and CDR2 is YFSETQ. This CDR3 has 13 residues. CDR3 sequence (DNA): TGCGCCAGCAGCATACTACAGGGTTTCGAGCAGTACTTC. Translation: CASSILQGFEQYF.

This clone was seen a single time. The genes are TRBV4-1 and TRBJ1-2; D is possibly TRBD1 (5 bases). The germline V gene encodes CDR1 MGHRA and CDR2 YSYEKL. V was cut by 0 bases and J by 4 bases, with 12 bases left in between. The CDR3 contains 15 residues. CDR3 residues: CASSQDTGILYGYTF. CDR3 DNA: TGCGCCAGCAGCCAAGATACAGGAATCCTCTATGGCTACACCTTC.

This chain uses TRBV27 with TRBJ2-1; D unclear. V lost 6 bases and J 8 bases, leaving 20 bases between the germline ends. Per germline, CDR1 MNHEY and CDR2 SMNVEV (reference sequence). This CDR3 is built from 15 residues. CDR3 nucleotide sequence: TGTGCCAGCAGCCCTATCCACCTCGTACGGGATGAGCAGTTCTTC. Translation gives CASSPIHLVRDEQFF.

This sequence joins TRBV7-8 and TRBJ2-7; 7 bases agree with TRBD1. This CDR3 spans 13 amino acids. CDR1 is SGHVS and CDR2 is FQNEAQ in the germline V gene. Trimming at V came to 5 bases and at J to 3 bases, leaving 4 bases not matched to a gene. The CDR3 bases are TGTGCCAGCAGCCGGGACAGAGGCTACGAGCAGTACTTC. It is translated as CASSRDRGYEQYF.

J is TRBJ2-7 and V is TRBV6-1, with 10 positions matching TRBD1. V was pared by 2 bases and J by 2 bases, with 9 bases of the junction left unmatched. This CDR3 has 17 amino acids. The V gene's germline CDR1 is MNHNS and CDR2 SASEGT. The CDR3 region is CASSEKGTGVFPYEQYF. The CDR3 nucleotides are TGTGCCAGCAGTGAAAAAGGGACAGGGGTATTCCCCTACGAGCAGTACTTC.

The chain couples TRBV7-2 to TRBJ2-7; no clear D. V was clipped by 1 base and J by 2 bases, with 9 bases between them. This CDR3 is 14 amino acids long. The V gene's germline CDR1 is SGHTA and CDR2 FQGNSA. As DNA, the CDR3 is TGTGCCAGCAGCTTAGGGATAGCCCCCTACGAGCAGTACTTC. This sequence encodes CASSLGIAPYEQYF.

The chain has TRBV2 and TRBJ1-5; 8 nucleotides agree with TRBD1. Per the germline V gene, CDR1 is SNHLY and CDR2 is FYNNEI. Trimming removed 8 bases from V and 1 base from J; junction bases left unmatched: 4. The CDR3 spans 14 residues. The CDR3 DNA follows: TGTGCCAGCGGCAGGGGGCTCAGCAATCAGCCCCAGCATTTT. This translates into CASGRGLSNQPQHF.

The gene calls are TRBV28 and TRBJ2-5; 8 positions agree with TRBD1. The trim removed 4 bases at V and 2 bases at J, leaving 6 bases unmatched. There are 15 residues in the CDR3. Germline V lookup: CDR1 MDHEN, CDR2 SYDVKM. The CDR3 protein is CASSSTDRGQETQYF. The CDR3 coding sequence is TGTGCCAGCAGTTCAACCGACAGGGGACAAGAGACCCAGTACTTC.

This clone was seen only once. As DNA, the CDR3 is TGTGCCAGCAGCAAAGGGGGACAGGGTTATGGCTACACCTTC. Translation: CASSKGGQGYGYTF. The chain carries TRBV21-1 and TRBJ1-2; the table's D gene call, TRBD1, was not cross checked with the DNA. TRBV21-1 is a pseudogene. The CDR3 consists of 14 residues.